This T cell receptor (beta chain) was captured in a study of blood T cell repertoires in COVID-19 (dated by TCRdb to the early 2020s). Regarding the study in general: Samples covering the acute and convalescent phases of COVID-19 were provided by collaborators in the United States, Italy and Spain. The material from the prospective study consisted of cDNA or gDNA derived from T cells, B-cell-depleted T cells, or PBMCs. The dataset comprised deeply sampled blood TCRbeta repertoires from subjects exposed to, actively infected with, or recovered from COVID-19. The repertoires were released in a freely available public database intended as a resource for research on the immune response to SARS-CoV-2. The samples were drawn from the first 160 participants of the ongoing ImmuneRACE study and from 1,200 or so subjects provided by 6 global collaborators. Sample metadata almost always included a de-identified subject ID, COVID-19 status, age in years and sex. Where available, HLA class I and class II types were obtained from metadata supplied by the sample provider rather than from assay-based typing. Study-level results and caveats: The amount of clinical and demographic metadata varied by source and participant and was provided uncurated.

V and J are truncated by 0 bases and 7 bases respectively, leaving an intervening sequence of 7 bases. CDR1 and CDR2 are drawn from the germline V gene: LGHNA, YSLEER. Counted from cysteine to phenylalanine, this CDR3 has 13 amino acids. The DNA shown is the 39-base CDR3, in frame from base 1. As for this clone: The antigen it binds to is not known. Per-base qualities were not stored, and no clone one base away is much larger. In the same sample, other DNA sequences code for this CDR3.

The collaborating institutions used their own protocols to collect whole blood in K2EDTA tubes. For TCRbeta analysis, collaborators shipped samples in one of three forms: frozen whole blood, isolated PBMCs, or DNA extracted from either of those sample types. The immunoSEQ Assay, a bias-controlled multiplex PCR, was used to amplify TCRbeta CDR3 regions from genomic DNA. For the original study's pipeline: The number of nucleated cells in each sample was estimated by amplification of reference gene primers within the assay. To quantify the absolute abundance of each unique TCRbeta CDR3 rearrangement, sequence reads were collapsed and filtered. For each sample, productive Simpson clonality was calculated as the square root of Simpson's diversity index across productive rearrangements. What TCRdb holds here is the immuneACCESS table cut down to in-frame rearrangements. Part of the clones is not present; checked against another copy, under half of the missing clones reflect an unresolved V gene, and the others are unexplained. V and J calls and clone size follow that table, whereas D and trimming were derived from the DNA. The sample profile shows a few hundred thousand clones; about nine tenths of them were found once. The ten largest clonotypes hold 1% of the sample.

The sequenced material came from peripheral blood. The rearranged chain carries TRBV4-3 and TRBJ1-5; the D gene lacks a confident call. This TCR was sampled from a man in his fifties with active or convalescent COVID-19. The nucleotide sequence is TGCGCCAGCAGCCAAGATAGAGGCCAGCCCCAGCATTTT. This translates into CASSQDRGQPQHF.